This T cell receptor (beta chain) was profiled in a study of identical twins. In TCRdb, the 5' RACE reads were re-called with MiXCR into one record per CDR3 protein. The repertoire holds 1.5 million or so distinct CDR3 sequences, with about 32% as singletons. Germline CDR1 SQVTM, CDR2 ANQGSEA. CDR3 length: 14 amino acids. V was pared by 8 bases and J by 11 bases, with 20 bases of the junction left unmatched. The genes are TRBV29-1 and TRBJ2-5; 7 nucleotides line up with TRBD1. This TCR was sampled from a newborn girl in good health. The sample comprised cord blood. This CDR3 reads CSLLRDRSYNEQYF. In DNA form, the CDR3 reads TGCAGCCTCCTCCGGGACAGATCCTACAATGAGCAGTACTTC.